One sample yielded the 21 T cell receptor beta chains listed below, sequenced in a study of CD8+ T cells in alopecia areata. After isolation, RNA underwent reverse transcription to generate cDNA as the sequencing template. Clones were read by immunoSEQ multiplex PCR, and TCRdb kept only the in-frame ones, dropping some. The sample shows roughly 120,000 clones, around 53% of them seen only once. Treatment described: oral pan-JAK inhibitor, 5-10 mg twice daily. The sample in question was CD4+ T cells sorted from blood, obtained at week 4, from a patient treated with tofacitinib. The origin of the receptors is a human donor with alopecia areata.

This chain joins TRBV7-9 and TRBJ2-3; the D is unclear. The CDR3 contains 14 residues. The germline V gene encodes CDR1 SEHNR and CDR2 FQNEAQ (reference sequence). Trimming left V 3 bases short and J 4 bases short, with 11 bases between. The DNA for the CDR3 is TGTGCCAGCAGCTTGGCCGAAAGGGCAGATACGCAGTATTTT. Its translation: CASSLAERADTQYF.

This clone was seen only a few times. This sequence joins TRBV2 and TRBJ2-1, with TRBD2 matching 11 bases. Losses at the gene ends were 6 bases for V and 7 bases for J; bases not matched to a gene: 8. CDR3 length: 15 residues. Per germline, CDR1 SNHLY and CDR2 FYNNEI. The CDR3 DNA is TGTGCCAGCAGCTCTGGGACTAGCGGACTGAATGAGCAGTTCTTC. Encoded protein: CASSSGTSGLNEQFF.

This clone was seen a handful of times. The chain has TRBV19 and TRBJ2-4; weak D call: TRBD1 (6 bases). V shed 8 bases and J shed 6 bases, with 17 bases lying between them. The CDR3 runs to 14 residues. The germline gives CDR1 LNHDA, CDR2 SQIVND (reference sequence). The CDR3 is CASAEDEGGNIQYF. The CDR3 coding sequence is TGTGCCAGTGCCGAGGACGAAGGGGGAAACATTCAGTACTTC.

V and J are TRBV29-1 and TRBJ1-2; D remains ambiguous. The CDR3 contains 12 residues. Germline V gives CDR1 SQVTM, CDR2 ANQGSEA. V was shortened by 7 bases and J by 2 bases, with 11 bases between the two germline ends. CDR3 sequence: CSGGRRNYGYTF. In nucleotides, the CDR3 is TGCAGCGGAGGACGAAGGAACTATGGCTACACCTTC.

V usage is TRBV27 and J usage is TRBJ2-7, with a tentative D call TRBD1 (5 bases). CDR1 is MNHEY and CDR2 is SMNVEV in the germline V gene (reference sequence). Trimming removed 3 bases at V and 6 bases at J, with 12 bases between. The CDR3 runs 13 residues. The CDR3: CASSFGQGGEQYF. The CDR3 DNA reads TGTGCCAGCAGTTTTGGTCAGGGTGGCGAGCAGTACTTC.

This clone occurred a few times. The chain uses TRBV10-2 and TRBJ2-1; D not certain. V was cut by 8 bases and J by 3 bases, with 14 bases left in between. CDR3 size: 14 residues. The V gene's germline CDR1 is WSHSY and CDR2 SAAADI. CDR3 sequence: CASGAIRNYNEQFF. CDR3 DNA sequence: TGCGCCAGCGGTGCGATCCGGAACTACAATGAGCAGTTCTTC.

This clone was found once. V and J are TRBV5-1 and TRBJ2-2; 9 bases map to TRBD2. CDR3 length equals 14 residues. Germline values: CDR1 SGHRS, CDR2 YFSETQ. V dropped 3 bases and J dropped 7; count of bases not matched to a gene: 4. The CDR3 loop reads CASSSSGANGELFF. CDR3 in DNA: TGCGCCAGCAGCTCTAGCGGGGCTAACGGGGAGCTGTTTTTT.

The chain couples TRBV29-1 to TRBJ2-1; D gene uncertain. This CDR3 contains 13 residues. Germline V lookup: CDR1 SQVTM, CDR2 ANQGSEA. V was cut by 4 bases and J by 0 bases, with 7 bases left in between. As DNA, the CDR3 is TGCAGCGTTGGCCAGTACTCCTACAATGAGCAGTTCTTC. Translating it yields CSVGQYSYNEQFF.

The gene calls are TRBV30 and TRBJ2-7; no reliable D call. Germline V gives CDR1 GTSNPN, CDR2 SVGIG (reference sequence). CDR3 length: 13 amino acids. The ends were cut back, 3 bases at V and 0 bases at J, with 9 bases in the middle. This CDR3 reads CAWRATSSYEQYF. The CDR3 DNA follows: TGTGCCTGGAGAGCAACCAGCTCCTACGAGCAGTACTTC.

This clone was seen a handful of times. The V gene is TRBV29-1, the J gene TRBJ1-5; the D gene is possibly TRBD1 (5 bases). Germline values: CDR1 SQVTM, CDR2 ANQGSEA. The CDR3 sequence is 13 residues long. Trimming removed 4 bases at V and 4 bases at J, with 11 bases between. The CDR3 loop reads CSVGREYNQPQHF. The DNA for the CDR3 is TGCAGCGTTGGCAGGGAGTATAATCAGCCCCAGCATTTT.

In its sample, this clone was seen a few times. The V and J genes are TRBV30 and TRBJ2-7; 11 positions match TRBD2. The V segment lost 3 bases and the J segment 4 bases; nucleotides outside the gene matches: 5. Germline CDR1 GTSNPN, CDR2 SVGIG (reference sequence). The CDR3 is 14 residues long. The CDR3 coding sequence is TGTGCCTGGAGACCGGGACTAGCGGTATACGAGCAGTACTTC. This translates into CAWRPGLAVYEQYF.

The chain has TRBV4-1 and TRBJ1-1; the match to TRBD1 covers 9 bases. Germline trimming cut 2 bases from V and 7 bases from J; bases unmatched to any gene: 2. Germline V gene sequence: CDR1 MGHRA, CDR2 YSYEKL. This CDR3 comprises 13 residues. This chain's CDR3 is CASSQRDRDEAFF. DNA for the CDR3: TGCGCCAGCAGCCAACGGGACAGGGATGAAGCTTTCTTT.

This clone was seen just once. The CDR3 sequence: CAWGQGATQYF. Here the CDR3 DNA reads TGTGCCTGGGGACAGGGGGCAACCCAGTACTTC. The V gene is TRBV30, the J gene TRBJ2-5; 11 positions agree with TRBD1. CDR1 and CDR2 (germline): GTSNPN, SVGIG (reference sequence). The CDR3 extends over 11 amino acids. J lost 8 bases, V lost 5 bases, and 1 base had no gene match.

The rearrangement joins TRBV19 to TRBJ2-1, with TRBD2 identical over 9 bases. The CDR3 length is 19 residues. With V trimmed by 7 bases and J by 5 bases, 21 bases remained unmatched. CDR1 is LNHDA, CDR2 SQIVND, per germline (reference sequence). The CDR3 here is CASTQNRGSGSVRDNEQFF. The CDR3 coding sequence is TGTGCCAGTACCCAAAACCGGGGTAGCGGGAGTGTACGGGACAATGAGCAGTTCTTC.

The chain joins TRBV29-1 to TRBJ2-4; D is perhaps TRBD2 (5 bases). Germline assignment: CDR1 SQVTM and CDR2 ANQGSEA. V shed 4 bases and J shed 8 bases, with 12 bases lying between them. This CDR3 comprises 12 residues. CDR3 DNA sequence: TGCAGCGTTGGGAGGCCTGGGGACATTCAGTACTTC. As protein: CSVGRPGDIQYF.

This clone has a handful of counts. CDR3 nucleotide sequence: TGCAGCGTCAAGACCGGGACAGTTCGCTCTGGAAACACCATATATTTT. This encodes CSVKTGTVRSGNTIYF. The chain is built from TRBV29-1 and TRBJ1-3; 7 bases line up with TRBD1. Germline assignment: CDR1 SQVTM and CDR2 ANQGSEA. The length of the CDR3 is 16 residues. The ends lost 6 bases at V and 0 bases at J; junction bases unmatched: 11.

J is TRBJ2-1 and V is TRBV7-9, with unresolved D. V was cut by 5 bases and J by 5 bases, with 7 bases left in between. The CDR3 consists of 12 residues. The germline V gene encodes CDR1 SEHNR and CDR2 FQNEAQ (reference sequence). CDR3 nucleotide sequence: TGTGCCAGCAGCCAACACGACAATGAGCAGTTCTTC. This codes for CASSQHDNEQFF. The whole variable domain, remainder taken from reference TRBV7-9 and TRBJ2-1, is DTGVSQNPRHKITKRGQNVTFRCDPISEHNRLYWYRQTLGQGPEFLTYFQNEAQLEKSRLLSDRFSAERPKGSFSTLEIQRTEQGDSAMYLCASSQHDNEQFFGPGTRLTVL.

The chain couples TRBV11-2 to TRBJ2-1, with TRBD1 matching over 8 bases. This CDR3 has 15 residues. J gave up 2 bases and V 5 bases, and 5 bases lay outside the gene matches. Looked up from germline, CDR1 is SGHAT and CDR2 is FQNNGV. The CDR3 sequence is CASSMRQGPYNEQFF. For the CDR3, the DNA is TGTGCCAGCAGCATGAGACAGGGGCCCTACAATGAGCAGTTCTTC.

This clone appeared a single time. The CDR3 region is CASRALAGASYEQYF. The CDR3 coding sequence is TGTGCCAGCAGGGCGCTAGCGGGAGCGAGCTACGAGCAGTACTTC. The chain joins TRBV6-1 to TRBJ2-7, with TRBD2 matching 10 bases. V gave up 6 bases and J gave up 3 bases; unmatched junction bases: 8. From germline, CDR1 is MNHNS and CDR2 SASEGT. The CDR3 sequence is 15 residues long.

This clone has just one count. V and J are TRBV29-1 and TRBJ1-2, with no clear D. The germline CDR1 and CDR2 sequences are SQVTM and ANQGSEA. CDR3 size: 12 residues. V shed 8 bases and J shed 5 bases, with 15 bases lying between them. This CDR3 reads CSHLRIGYGYTF. As DNA, the CDR3 is TGCAGCCATCTACGGATAGGATATGGCTACACCTTC.

This clone was seen a few times. J is TRBJ1-2 and V is TRBV14, with D tentatively TRBD1 (5 bases). Germline CDR1 SGHDN, CDR2 FVKESK. The CDR3 sequence is 14 residues long. V dropped 3 bases and J dropped 4 bases, with 12 bases sitting between them. The CDR3 nucleotides are TGTGCCAGCAGCCACTCGGGACCGATCTATGGCTACACCTTC. It is translated as CASSHSGPIYGYTF.